The sample holds one count of the clone carrying this T cell receptor (beta chain). No antigen is known for it. This entry comes from a study of cytomegalovirus exposure and HLA in healthy donors. The study, taken as a whole, reports: In a later analysis, HLA-associated TCR beta chains were more clonally expanded than equally common others.

This PCR relied on a set of 60 Vbeta primers and 13 Jbeta primers. Clones were read by immunoSEQ multiplex PCR, and TCRdb kept only the in-frame ones, dropping some. The data contain around 65,000 clones, 60% to 65% of them singletons. The germline CDR1 and CDR2 sequences are GTSNPN and SVGIG (reference sequence). Between the trimmed V and J ends, which lost 2 bases and 3 bases, there was a span of 20 bases. The CDR3 is 17 amino acids. The sample consisted of PBMCs. This receptor was taken from a man aged 25 to 40 in good health and CMV-seronegative. The rearrangement uses TRBV30 and TRBJ1-5, with unresolved D. The CDR3 loop is CAWSPSGRVVINQPQHF. The CDR3 bases are TGTGCCTGGAGTCCCTCGGGAAGAGTGGTGATCAATCAGCCCCAGCATTTT.